The 15 T cell receptor beta chains below were found in one sample sequenced in a study of T cell changes during pregnancy in multiple sclerosis. Sequenced by immunoSEQ multiplex PCR; TCRdb stores in-frame clones only, minus some. The sample has about 41,000 clones; 90% to 95% are singletons. The sample here was CD8+ T cells from peripheral blood mononuclear cells, taken in the third trimester of pregnancy. Every receptor here comes from a female donor with multiple sclerosis, enrolled in a pregnancy study.

The sample holds one count of this clone. J is TRBJ2-1 and V is TRBV9, with 16 bases identical to TRBD2. The germline gives CDR1 SGDLS, CDR2 YYNGEE. This CDR3 is 17 amino acids long. V lost 0 bases and J lost 9; bases outside the gene matches: 6. Written as DNA, the CDR3 is TGTGCCAGCAGCGTAGAAGGGACTAGCGGGGGGGCGATTGAGCAGTTCTTC. Translation: CASSVEGTSGGAIEQFF.

The chain carries TRBV4-1 and TRBJ2-1; TRBD2 agrees at 9 bases. The CDR3 runs to 16 residues. The germline V gene encodes CDR1 MGHRA and CDR2 YSYEKL. The J segment lost 6 bases and the V segment lost 0 bases, leaving 6 bases of the junction unmatched. The CDR3 bases are TGCGCCAGCAGCCAAGAAGGCGGCGGGGGGGGCAATGAGCAGTTCTTC. As protein: CASSQEGGGGGNEQFF.

This clone was counted once. The chain is built from TRBV19 and TRBJ1-4, with unresolved D. This CDR3 has 13 amino acids. In germline, CDR1 is LNHDA, CDR2 SQIVND (reference sequence). Trimming shortened V by 2 bases and J by 3 bases, and 4 bases separated the two germline ends. The CDR3 sequence: CASSILSNEKLFF. DNA for the CDR3: TGTGCCAGTAGTATACTCTCTAATGAAAAACTGTTTTTT.

The chain carries TRBV9 and TRBJ2-5; a possible D gene is TRBD2 (5 bases). Germline V gene lookup returns CDR1 SGDLS and CDR2 YYNGEE. This CDR3 comprises 13 residues. The V end was cut by 2 bases, the J end by 5 bases, with 10 bases between. The CDR3 region is CASSVEGEETQYF. In DNA form, the CDR3 reads TGTGCCAGCAGCGTCGAGGGAGAGGAGACCCAGTACTTC.

The rearrangement links TRBV6-5 to TRBJ2-7, with D possibly TRBD1 on 6 matching bases. The germline V and J ends were trimmed by 2 bases and 4 bases, with 12 bases remaining between them. The CDR3 is 14 residues long. CDR1 and CDR2 from the germline V gene are MNHEY and SVGAGI. The CDR3 DNA reads TGTGCCAGCAGTTACGAGATACAGGGATACGAGCAGTACTTC. Translated: CASSYEIQGYEQYF.

J is TRBJ2-2 and V is TRBV7-3; D is unresolved. Germline CDR1 reads SGHTA; CDR2 reads FQGTGA. There are 16 residues in the CDR3. V was trimmed by 0 bases and J by 3 bases, leaving 11 bases between them. The CDR3 DNA sequence: TGTGCCAGCAGCTTAACCCCCGGGTTTGACACCGGGGAGCTGTTTTTT. Protein: CASSLTPGFDTGELFF.

This chain connects TRBV29-1 to TRBJ2-1, with no clear D. Trimming left V 0 bases short and J 8 bases short, with 11 bases between. This CDR3 has 13 amino acids. CDR1 is SQVTM, CDR2 ANQGSEA, per germline. The CDR3 bases are TGCAGCGTTGAAGAGGGTTATCGGGATGAGCAGTTCTTC. Translated, it gives CSVEEGYRDEQFF.

V is TRBV29-1 and J is TRBJ2-7, with 13 bases that match TRBD2. The CDR3 loop spans 15 amino acids. Germline-derived CDR1 and CDR2 are SQVTM and ANQGSEA. The V segment lost 5 bases and the J segment 0 bases; nucleotides outside the gene matches: 4. The DNA for the CDR3 is TGCAGCGTTAGGGGGACTAGCGGGACCTCCTACGAGCAGTACTTC. This sequence encodes CSVRGTSGTSYEQYF.

The DNA of the CDR3 is TGCGCCAGCAGCCAAGCTTCGGCAGGGGGCACAGATACGCAGTATTTT. Amino acids: CASSQASAGGTDTQYF. The chain combines TRBV4-3 with TRBJ2-3; weak D call: TRBD1 (6 bases). Trimming stripped 1 base from V and 1 base from J, with 12 bases between. The germline V gene encodes CDR1 LGHNA and CDR2 YSLEER. This CDR3 region has 16 residues.

The rearrangement joins TRBV13 to TRBJ1-4; no definite D call. The CDR3 consists of 13 residues. In germline, CDR1 is PRHDT, CDR2 FYEKMQ (reference sequence). The V end lost 0 bases, the J end lost 13 bases, and 12 bases lay between the germline ends. CDR3 sequence (DNA): TGTGCCAGCAGCTTAGGCCTGGCGGAGAGACTGTTTTTT. Translating gives CASSLGLAERLFF.

This chain connects TRBV7-9 to TRBJ2-7, with TRBD2 matching 7 bases. The CDR3 runs 15 residues. V lost 6 bases, J lost 0 bases, and 8 bases stayed unmatched. Germline values: CDR1 SEHNR, CDR2 FQNEAQ (reference sequence). CDR3 in amino acids: CASRQSGASSYEQYF. For the CDR3, the DNA is TGTGCCAGCAGACAAAGCGGGGCCAGCTCCTACGAGCAGTACTTC.

The chain carries TRBV7-9 and TRBJ2-7; D ambiguous. This CDR3 comprises 13 residues. Germline CDR1 is SEHNR and CDR2 is FQNEAQ (reference sequence). V was pared by 6 bases and J by 5 bases, with 14 bases between. CDR3 coding DNA: TGTGCCAGCAGGGCCCCATCTGGTGACGAGCAGTACTTC. Translation gives CASRAPSGDEQYF. The entire variable domain, with the rest obtained from reference TRBV7-9 and TRBJ2-7, is as follows: DTGVSQNPRHKITKRGQNVTFRCDPISEHNRLYWYRQTLGQGPEFLTYFQNEAQLEKSRLLSDRFSAERPKGSFSTLEIQRTEQGDSAMYLCASRAPSGDEQYFGPGTRLTVT.

Only one count was recorded for this clone. Here the CDR3 reads CASSFNLGSSGNGDEQFF. The CDR3 nucleotides are TGTGCCAGCAGTTTTAACTTGGGATCTAGCGGGAATGGGGATGAGCAGTTCTTC. The chain employs TRBV28 and TRBJ2-1; 9 nucleotides align to TRBD2. With V trimmed by 3 bases and J by 8 bases, 17 bases remained unmatched. The CDR3 loop spans 18 amino acids. CDR1 is MDHEN, CDR2 SYDVKM, per germline.

The rearrangement joins TRBV5-3 to TRBJ2-2, with 9 nucleotides matching TRBD1. TRBV5-3 is flagged as an ORF with uncertain function. This CDR3 has 17 amino acids. Trimming at V came to 6 bases and at J to 6 bases, leaving 15 bases not matched to a gene. The CDR3, as DNA: TGTGCCAGAACCTTCCATTCTACAGGGGGCGCCTCCGGGGAGCTGTTTTTT. Translation: CARTFHSTGGASGELFF.

The chain uses TRBV28 and TRBJ2-1; D not certain. V was clipped by 1 base and J by 4 bases, with 5 bases between them. This CDR3 contains 13 residues. Germline CDR1 and CDR2: MDHEN and SYDVKM. This chain's CDR3 is CASSLFGYNEQFF. DNA of the CDR3: TGTGCCAGCAGTTTATTCGGGTACAATGAGCAGTTCTTC.